The 22 T cell receptor beta chains given below trace back to one sample, sequenced in a study of glioma-infiltrating T cells after dendritic cell vaccination (dated by TCRdb to about 2016). Library preparation was by the immunoSEQ multiplex PCR assay. TCRdb mirrors the immuneACCESS table, restricted to in-frame sequences. Some clones are absent from its copies; in checked studies, under half trace to an unresolved V gene, and the reason for the others is unknown. The sample table contains about 90,000 clones; only one count was recorded for about 85% of them. The top ten clonotypes cover under 3% of the sample. The sample in question was blood, obtained before dendritic cell vaccination. The receptors here all came from a human donor with glioblastoma.

The chain carries TRBV10-3 and TRBJ2-7; 8 bases agree with TRBD1. After removal of 5 bases from V and 3 bases from J, the junction contained 6 bases not matched to a gene. The CDR3 consists of 14 residues. Germline assignment: CDR1 ENHRY and CDR2 SYGVKD. The CDR3 DNA sequence: TGTGCCATCAGTCACGGACAGGGCGGCTACGAGCAGTACTTC. Encoded protein: CAISHGQGGYEQYF.

This rearrangement joins TRBV15 to TRBJ2-7; TRBD1 is a possible D gene (5 bases). Looked up from germline, CDR1 is LNHNV and CDR2 is YYDKDF (reference sequence). The CDR3 sequence is 14 residues long. V lost 0 bases, J lost 4 bases, and 10 bases lay in between. CDR3 sequence: CATSREGRVYEQYF. CDR3 bases: TGTGCCACCAGCAGAGAGGGCAGGGTTTACGAGCAGTACTTC.

The chain carries TRBV2 and TRBJ2-1, with a weak D call TRBD1 (6 bases). V was shortened by 7 bases and J by 8 bases, with 15 bases between the two germline ends. The CDR3 is made up of 13 amino acids. CDR1 is SNHLY, CDR2 FYNNEI, per germline. CDR3 amino acids: CASNGRGDHEQFF. In DNA form, the CDR3 reads TGTGCCAGCAACGGCAGGGGAGATCATGAGCAGTTCTTC.

The chain combines TRBV10-2 with TRBJ1-3; 7 bases agree with TRBD1. The CDR3 loop spans 17 amino acids. In germline, CDR1 is WSHSY, CDR2 SAAADI. J was trimmed by 0 bases and V by 0 bases; bases with no gene match: 5. This CDR3 reads CASSESRPGGSGNTIYF. CDR3 nucleotides: TGCGCCAGCAGTGAGTCTCGCCCAGGGGGCTCTGGAAACACCATATATTTT.

This clone was recorded once. The chain links TRBV6-1 to TRBJ2-7; 9 bases line up with TRBD2. CDR3 length equals 15 residues. Per the germline V gene, CDR1 is MNHNS and CDR2 is SASEGT. V shed 4 bases, J shed 6 bases, and the junction held 10 bases outside the gene matches. The CDR3 loop is CASSGGKAGGSEQYF. In nucleotides, the CDR3 is TGTGCCAGCAGTGGGGGAAAAGCGGGGGGCTCCGAGCAGTACTTC.

The chain couples TRBV6-1 to TRBJ1-2, with 9 positions matching TRBD1. The CDR3 extends over 15 amino acids. V gave up 1 base and J gave up 6 bases; unmatched junction bases: 6. Per germline, CDR1 MNHNS and CDR2 SASEGT. DNA of the CDR3: TGTGCCAGCAGTGAAGGGGGACAGGGCGGTGATGGCTACACCTTC. This translates into CASSEGGQGGDGYTF.

The gene calls are TRBV7-9 and TRBJ2-1; tentatively, D is TRBD2 (6 bases). The germline gives CDR1 SEHNR, CDR2 FQNEAQ (reference sequence). CDR3 size: 18 residues. V lost 1 base to trimming and J lost 2 bases, with 18 bases between them. This CDR3 is CASSLVGGGSPAYNEQFF. The CDR3 DNA reads TGTGCCAGCAGCTTAGTGGGAGGCGGTTCCCCGGCCTACAATGAGCAGTTCTTC.

The chain links TRBV7-3 to TRBJ1-2, with D maybe TRBD1 (5 bases). The CDR3 runs to 14 residues. Between the trimmed V and J ends, which lost 5 bases and 3 bases, there was a span of 13 bases. Germline V gives CDR1 SGHTA, CDR2 FQGTGA. The CDR3 DNA follows: TGTGCCAGCAGCCCCTCGGGACTTGACTATGGCTACACCTTC. This codes for CASSPSGLDYGYTF.

The chain has TRBV9 and TRBJ1-4; 7 bases match TRBD1. The J segment lost 4 bases and the V segment lost 0 bases, leaving 9 bases of the junction unmatched. Germline CDR1 and CDR2: SGDLS and YYNGEE. This CDR3 is 17 amino acids long. CDR3 protein: CASSVGGWRGRNEKLFF. The CDR3 DNA reads TGTGCCAGCAGCGTAGGAGGGTGGAGGGGGCGTAATGAAAAACTGTTTTTT.

CDR3 in amino acids: CASSLLSGYSTIYF. In nucleotides, the CDR3 is TGTGCCAGCAGCCTTCTTTCAGGTTACAGCACCATATATTTT. The chain carries TRBV6-5 and TRBJ1-3; D remains unclear. The CDR3 length is 14 residues. Germline V gives CDR1 MNHEY, CDR2 SVGAGI. V was pared by 6 bases and J by 9 bases, with 18 bases between.

The chain is built from TRBV10-3 and TRBJ2-7; 7 nucleotides match TRBD1. The ends lost 0 bases at V and 4 bases at J; junction bases unmatched: 0. In germline, CDR1 is ENHRY, CDR2 SYGVKD. The CDR3 is 13 residues long. CDR3 amino acids: CAISESTGYEQYF. CDR3 coding DNA: TGTGCCATCAGTGAGTCGACAGGGTACGAGCAGTACTTC.

The V gene is TRBV19, the J gene TRBJ1-4; no definite D call. This CDR3 spans 13 amino acids. CDR1 is LNHDA, CDR2 SQIVND, per germline (reference sequence). The V gene lost 5 bases and the J gene lost 8 bases, with 12 bases spanning the gap. CDR3 loop: CASSDDMVEKLFF. CDR3 coding DNA: TGTGCCAGTAGTGATGACATGGTAGAAAAACTGTTTTTT.

The chain has TRBV19 and TRBJ1-3; 7 positions match TRBD1. The CDR3 extends over 14 amino acids. The germline V gene encodes CDR1 LNHDA and CDR2 SQIVND (reference sequence). The junction had 3 bases not matched to a gene; V was cut back by 3 bases and J by 4 bases. The CDR3 DNA is TGTGCCAGTAGTATCTCGACAGGGGGAAACACCATATATTTT. Amino acid sequence: CASSISTGGNTIYF.

The V and J genes are TRBV9 and TRBJ2-1; possibly TRBD2 for D (7 bases). The CDR3 has 15 amino acids. Germline V gene sequence: CDR1 SGDLS, CDR2 YYNGEE. The germline V and J ends were trimmed by 0 bases and 6 bases, with 13 bases remaining between them. The chain's CDR3 is CASSVGAGAGNEQFF. CDR3 in DNA: TGTGCCAGCAGCGTAGGGGCGGGGGCGGGCAATGAGCAGTTCTTC.

Comments on this clone: This same CDR3 is encoded by further DNA sequences in the sample. For the CDR3, the DNA is TGTGCCAGCAGTGGACCGGGACAGGGAAATCAGCCCCAGCATTTT. Encoded protein: CASSGPGQGNQPQHF. The chain employs TRBV2 and TRBJ1-5; 9 positions agree with TRBD1. The V and J ends lost 4 bases and 4 bases, in that order; junction bases with no gene match: 5. The V gene's germline CDR1 is SNHLY and CDR2 FYNNEI. The CDR3 sequence is 15 residues long.

The rearrangement joins TRBV19 to TRBJ2-5; TRBD2 agrees at 7 bases. Trimming took 1 base from V and 3 from J; bases not matched to a gene: 8. Germline CDR1 is LNHDA and CDR2 is SQIVND (reference sequence). The CDR3 is made up of 16 amino acids. This CDR3 is CASSIGGGRGEETQYF. CDR3 coding DNA: TGTGCCAGTAGTATAGGGGGCGGGAGAGGGGAAGAGACCCAGTACTTC.

This clone turned up a few times. The rearrangement links TRBV6-1 to TRBJ2-1; perhaps TRBD1 as D (6 bases). Between the trimmed V and J ends, which lost 5 bases and 7 bases, there was a span of 15 bases. In germline, CDR1 is MNHNS, CDR2 SASEGT. The CDR3 is 14 residues long. Here the CDR3 DNA reads TGTGCCAGCAGTAACACAGGGTTTGGAAATGAGCAGTTCTTC. It specifies CASSNTGFGNEQFF.

This chain joins TRBV5-1 and TRBJ2-7; D remains unclear. V was pared by 2 bases and J by 5 bases, with 8 bases between. This CDR3 has 12 residues. CDR1 is SGHRS and CDR2 is YFSETQ in the germline V gene. CDR3 loop: CASSFNSNEQYF. The CDR3 coding sequence is TGCGCCAGCAGCTTTAACAGCAACGAGCAGTACTTC.

This chain connects TRBV29-1 to TRBJ2-3; 8 nucleotides align to TRBD2. The V gene end was trimmed by 4 bases and the J gene end by 1 base; junction bases not matched to a gene: 4. The germline V gene has CDR1 SQVTM and CDR2 ANQGSEA. The CDR3 covers 14 residues. CDR3 sequence reads: CSVGAGGGTDTQYF. DNA for the CDR3: TGCAGCGTTGGGGCGGGAGGTGGCACAGATACGCAGTATTTT.

The V gene is TRBV10-3, the J gene TRBJ2-7, with 14 bases identical to TRBD2. CDR1 and CDR2 (germline): ENHRY, SYGVKD. There are 16 residues in the CDR3. V lost 0 bases, J lost 6 bases, and 4 bases stayed unmatched. CDR3 DNA sequence: TGTGCCATCAGTGAGTCGACTAGCGGGAGGGCCGGCGAGCAGTACTTC. This codes for CAISESTSGRAGEQYF.

The V call is TRBV12-5, the J call TRBJ1-2; no clear D. The V gene lost 2 bases and the J gene lost 7 bases, with 11 bases spanning the gap. The CDR3 has 13 amino acids. Germline lookup yields CDR1 LGHNT and CDR2 FRNRAP. The CDR3 DNA follows: TGTGCTAGTGGTTTGACCCCCAACGGTGGCTACACCTTC. It is translated as CASGLTPNGGYTF.

V gene TRBV10-2 combines with J gene TRBJ2-2; D is possibly TRBD1 (5 bases). CDR3 length equals 16 residues. The germline CDR1 and CDR2 sequences are WSHSY and SAAADI. V was cut by 2 bases and J by 4 bases, with 14 bases left in between. The CDR3 DNA follows: TGCGCCAGCAGTGAGGTTATAGGGGCGGTCACCGGGGAGCTGTTTTTT. Its translation: CASSEVIGAVTGELFF.